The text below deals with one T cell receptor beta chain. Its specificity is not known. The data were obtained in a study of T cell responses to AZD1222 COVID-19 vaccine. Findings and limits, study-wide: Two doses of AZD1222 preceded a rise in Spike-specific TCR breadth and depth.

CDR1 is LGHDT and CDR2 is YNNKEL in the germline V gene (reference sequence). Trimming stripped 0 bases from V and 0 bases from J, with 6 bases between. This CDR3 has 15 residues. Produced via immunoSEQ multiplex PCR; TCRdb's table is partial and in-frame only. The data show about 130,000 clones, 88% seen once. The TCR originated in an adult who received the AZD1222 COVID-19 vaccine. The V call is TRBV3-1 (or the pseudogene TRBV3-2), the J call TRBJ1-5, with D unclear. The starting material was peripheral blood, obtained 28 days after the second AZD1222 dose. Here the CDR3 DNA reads TGTGCCAGCAGCCAAGACACGACTAGCAATCAGCCCCAGCATTTT. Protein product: CASSQDTTSNQPQHF.